One and the same sample provided the 26 T cell receptor beta chains below, sequenced in a study of blood T cell repertoires in COVID-19. Only in-frame clones appear in the TCRdb table, and some are missing; sequencing was by immunoSEQ multiplex PCR. The sample lists under 300,000 clones, around 84% occurring once. The specimen sequenced was PBMCs or T cells enriched from blood (not recorded which). All receptors derive from a woman in her forties or fifties who had been exposed to COVID-19.

The chain combines TRBV28 with TRBJ2-1; 11 bases line up with TRBD2. Germline V CDR1 and CDR2: MDHEN, SYDVKM. The CDR3 runs 15 residues. V dropped 3 bases and J dropped 10; count of bases not matched to a gene: 8. The CDR3 here is CASSFSGGAVREQFF. The CDR3, as DNA: TGTGCCAGCAGTTTTAGCGGGGGGGCCGTCCGCGAGCAGTTCTTC.

The chain employs TRBV7-2 and TRBJ1-3; no definite D call. Germline V gene data show CDR1 as SGHTA and CDR2 as FQGNSA. The CDR3 consists of 15 residues. V was pared by 3 bases and J by 5 bases, with 14 bases between. The CDR3 loop reads CASSLRQELRNTIYF. In DNA form, the CDR3 reads TGTGCCAGCAGCTTGAGGCAAGAGCTAAGAAACACCATATATTTT.

The sample holds one count of this clone. The CDR3: CASSSDRGSYEQYF. CDR3 nucleotides: TGCGCCAGCTCTTCCGACAGGGGATCCTACGAGCAGTACTTC. The J gene is TRBJ2-7, the V gene TRBV5-1; 8 bases line up with TRBD1. The CDR3 extends over 14 amino acids. Germline V gene lookup returns CDR1 SGHRS and CDR2 YFSETQ. V was pared by 7 bases and J by 1 base, with 7 bases of the junction left unmatched.

The J gene is TRBJ2-1, the V gene TRBV10-1; 9 nucleotides line up with TRBD1. The junction had 15 bases not matched to a gene; V was cut back by 8 bases and J by 7 bases. Germline CDR1 reads WNHNN; CDR2 reads SYGVQD (reference sequence). The CDR3 is 16 residues long. The CDR3 region has the DNA TGCGCCAGCTCCCCCTGGACAGGGGCGTTTCGGAATGAGCAGTTCTTC. It specifies CASSPWTGAFRNEQFF.

J is TRBJ1-2 and V is TRBV13, with 11 bases lining up with TRBD1. J gave up 3 bases and V 4 bases, and 7 bases lay outside the gene matches. This CDR3 spans 16 amino acids. The germline gives CDR1 PRHDT, CDR2 FYEKMQ (reference sequence). CDR3 in amino acids: CASSSRTGGGDYGYTF. In DNA form, the CDR3 reads TGTGCCAGCAGCTCCCGGACAGGGGGCGGAGACTATGGCTACACCTTC.

The chain uses TRBV4-1 and TRBJ2-3; TRBD2 agrees at 10 bases. This CDR3 is 16 amino acids long. After removal of 0 bases from V and 4 bases from J, the junction contained 4 bases not matched to a gene. The V gene's germline CDR1 is MGHRA and CDR2 YSYEKL. The CDR3, as DNA: TGCGCCAGCAGCCAAGAAGAGCGGGGGGGCCCAGATACGCAGTATTTT. Translation: CASSQEERGGPDTQYF.

The chain carries TRBV5-5 and TRBJ1-4; D unresolved. Germline V gives CDR1 SGHKS, CDR2 YYEKEE (reference sequence). Trimming shortened V by 1 base and J by 4 bases, and 8 bases separated the two germline ends. This CDR3 spans 14 amino acids. CDR3 amino acids: CASSLTANNEKLFF. CDR3 nucleotide sequence: TGTGCCAGCAGCTTGACAGCAAATAATGAAAAACTGTTTTTT.

The chain combines TRBV10-3 with TRBJ1-1; 8 nucleotides agree with TRBD1. V shed 11 bases and J 0 bases; nucleotides not matched to a gene: 5. The CDR3 consists of 13 residues. Germline V gene data show CDR1 as ENHRY and CDR2 as SYGVKD. This CDR3 is CAVTGVVNTEAFF. The DNA for the CDR3 is TGTGCCGTGACAGGGGTAGTGAACACTGAAGCTTTCTTT.

The rearrangement links TRBV10-3 to TRBJ1-2; TRBD1 might be the D (6 bases). Germline V gene data show CDR1 as ENHRY and CDR2 as SYGVKD. Deletions cut 11 bases from V and 8 bases from J, with 18 bases between. The CDR3 length is 12 residues. The DNA for the CDR3 is TGTGCCTCTGGGGGCCCATCGGGGGGCTACACCTTC. It yields the protein CASGGPSGGYTF.

The chain employs TRBV24-1 and TRBJ2-1, with 12 bases matching TRBD2. J lost 7 bases, V lost 2 bases, and 8 bases had no gene match. Germline V gene lookup returns CDR1 KGHDR and CDR2 SFDVKD. The CDR3 sequence is 17 residues long. CDR3: CATSDSSSGGALNEQFF. The CDR3 nucleotides read TGTGCCACCAGTGATTCATCTAGCGGGGGGGCCTTGAATGAGCAGTTCTTC.

The rearrangement uses TRBV19 and TRBJ2-7; 10 bases match TRBD1. The germline CDR1 and CDR2 sequences are LNHDA and SQIVND (reference sequence). Trimming cost V 3 bases and J 4 bases; bases outside gene matches: 3. The CDR3 loop spans 14 amino acids. As DNA, the CDR3 is TGTGCCAGTAGTATGAGGACAGGGGGTTACGAGCAGTACTTC. Encoded protein: CASSMRTGGYEQYF.

This chain joins TRBV11-3 and TRBJ2-2, with D possibly matching TRBD1 (6 bases). V lost 5 bases to trimming and J lost 4 bases, with 11 bases between them. The germline gives CDR1 SGHNT, CDR2 YENEEA. This CDR3 spans 14 amino acids. The CDR3 DNA reads TGTGCCAGCAGCCCAGGGGAGATCACCGGGGAGCTGTTTTTT. It specifies CASSPGEITGELFF.

V gene TRBV28 combines with J gene TRBJ1-3; possibly TRBD1 for D (6 bases). CDR3 length equals 15 residues. V shed 6 bases and J shed 0 bases, with 12 bases lying between them. CDR1 is MDHEN and CDR2 is SYDVKM in the germline V gene. The CDR3 reads CASRQTGHSGNTIYF. The CDR3 DNA sequence: TGTGCCAGCAGACAGACAGGCCACTCTGGAAACACCATATATTTT.

V and J are TRBV19 and TRBJ1-6; TRBD1 is a possible D gene (6 bases). Germline CDR1 LNHDA, CDR2 SQIVND (reference sequence). V lost 4 bases and J lost 1, with 11 bases in between. CDR3 length: 16 residues. CDR3 sequence (DNA): TGTGCCAGTAGTACAGGGGATCGATCCTATAATTCACCCCTCCACTTT. It is translated as CASSTGDRSYNSPLHF.

The chain couples TRBV6-5 to TRBJ1-2, with 9 bases fitting TRBD1. Germline V gene data show CDR1 as MNHEY and CDR2 as SVGAGI. The CDR3 loop spans 14 amino acids. V shed 8 bases, J shed 4 bases, and the junction held 8 bases outside the gene matches. The chain's CDR3 is CASEQGATLYGYTF. The CDR3 nucleotides read TGTGCCAGCGAACAGGGGGCCACCCTCTATGGCTACACCTTC.

J is TRBJ2-7 and V is TRBV7-6; 10 bases line up with TRBD2. J lost 1 base, V lost 1 base, and 13 bases had no gene match. The CDR3 extends over 19 amino acids. CDR1 is SGHVS, CDR2 FNYEAQ, per germline. This CDR3 is CASSLVGVAGGSGSYEQYF. The CDR3 coding sequence is TGTGCCAGCAGCTTAGTAGGGGTAGCGGGGGGTTCGGGTTCCTACGAGCAGTACTTC.

The chain combines TRBV28 with TRBJ2-7; 7 bases map to TRBD1. V dropped 5 bases and J dropped 4; count of bases not matched to a gene: 8. CDR3 length: 14 amino acids. Germline-derived CDR1 and CDR2 are MDHEN and SYDVKM. The CDR3 region is CASSTPGQRYEQYF. The CDR3 DNA follows: TGTGCCAGCAGTACTCCGGGACAGAGGTACGAGCAGTACTTC.

The rearrangement links TRBV4-3 to TRBJ2-1; the D gene is possibly TRBD2 (6 bases). This CDR3 has 16 residues. Germline values: CDR1 LGHNA, CDR2 YSLEER. Trimming removed 3 bases from V and 7 bases from J, with 19 bases in between. Written as DNA, the CDR3 is TGCGCCAGCAGCCAGGTATTAGATAGCGGCGGGAATGAGCAGTTCTTC. Protein: CASSQVLDSGGNEQFF.

The chain recombines TRBV7-2 with TRBJ1-2, with a possible D match to TRBD1 (5 bases). The CDR3 sequence is 13 residues long. CDR1 SGHTA and CDR2 FQGNSA come from the germline V gene. The germline V and J ends were trimmed by 5 bases and 7 bases, with 14 bases remaining between them. The CDR3 nucleotides are TGTGCCAGCAGCCCGCGTGGAGGGGCTGGCTACACCTTC. This translates into CASSPRGGAGYTF.

V is TRBV7-6 and J is TRBJ2-2; 7 bases map to TRBD2. J gave up 5 bases and V 7 bases, and 4 bases lay outside the gene matches. The CDR3 sequence is 13 residues long. Germline V lookup: CDR1 SGHVS, CDR2 FNYEAQ. The CDR3: CASTRRGTGELFF. The CDR3 DNA sequence: TGTGCCAGCACCCGGCGGGGGACCGGGGAGCTGTTTTTT.

The chain employs TRBV12-5 and TRBJ1-3, with D perhaps matching TRBD1 (6 bases). V was pared by 5 bases and J by 2 bases, with 7 bases between. Germline assignment: CDR1 LGHNT and CDR2 FRNRAP. The CDR3 is made up of 13 amino acids. DNA for the CDR3: TGTGCTAGTGGTCAGGGGCCTGGAAACACCATATATTTT. The encoded protein is CASGQGPGNTIYF.

This clone was counted only a few times. This chain links TRBV18 with TRBJ2-7, with 7 bases aligning to TRBD2. J lost 0 bases, V lost 6 bases, and 5 bases had no gene match. In germline, CDR1 is KGHSH, CDR2 LQKENI. This CDR3 is 14 amino acids long. The CDR3, as DNA: TGTGCCAGCTCTCCCGGGACTAACTCCTACGAGCAGTACTTC. This gives the protein CASSPGTNSYEQYF.

The chain joins TRBV7-2 to TRBJ2-3, with 9 bases matching TRBD2. Per germline, CDR1 SGHTA and CDR2 FQGNSA. The trim removed 3 bases at V and 2 bases at J, leaving 3 bases unmatched. The CDR3 totals 15 residues. The chain's CDR3 is CASSLSGGFTDTQYF. The CDR3 nucleotides read TGTGCCAGCAGCTTGAGCGGGGGGTTCACAGATACGCAGTATTTT.

This chain connects TRBV11-2 to TRBJ2-1; 7 nucleotides line up with TRBD2. Germline CDR1 SGHAT, CDR2 FQNNGV. V lost 3 bases, J lost 0 bases, and 11 bases stayed unmatched. The CDR3 spans 18 residues. CDR3 bases: TGTGCCAGCAGCTTGACGGTGTACGGCGGGAGCTCCTACAATGAGCAGTTCTTC. Translation gives CASSLTVYGGSSYNEQFF.

This rearrangement joins TRBV19 to TRBJ2-3; tentatively, D is TRBD2 (5 bases). Trimming removed 3 bases at V and 15 bases at J, with 13 bases between. CDR1 and CDR2 from the germline V gene are LNHDA and SQIVND (reference sequence). CDR3 size: 11 residues. CDR3: CASSMFQEEYF. The DNA of the CDR3 is TGTGCCAGTAGTATGTTTCAGGAGGAATATTTT.

The chain combines TRBV3-1 (or the pseudogene TRBV3-2) with TRBJ1-3; no clear D gene. CDR3 length: 14 amino acids. CDR1 and CDR2 from the germline V gene are LGHDT and YNNKEL (reference sequence). Trimming left V 7 bases short and J 1 base short, with 11 bases between. DNA for the CDR3: TGTGCCAGCACTCCGACAAAATCTGGAAACACCATATATTTT. Amino acids: CASTPTKSGNTIYF.